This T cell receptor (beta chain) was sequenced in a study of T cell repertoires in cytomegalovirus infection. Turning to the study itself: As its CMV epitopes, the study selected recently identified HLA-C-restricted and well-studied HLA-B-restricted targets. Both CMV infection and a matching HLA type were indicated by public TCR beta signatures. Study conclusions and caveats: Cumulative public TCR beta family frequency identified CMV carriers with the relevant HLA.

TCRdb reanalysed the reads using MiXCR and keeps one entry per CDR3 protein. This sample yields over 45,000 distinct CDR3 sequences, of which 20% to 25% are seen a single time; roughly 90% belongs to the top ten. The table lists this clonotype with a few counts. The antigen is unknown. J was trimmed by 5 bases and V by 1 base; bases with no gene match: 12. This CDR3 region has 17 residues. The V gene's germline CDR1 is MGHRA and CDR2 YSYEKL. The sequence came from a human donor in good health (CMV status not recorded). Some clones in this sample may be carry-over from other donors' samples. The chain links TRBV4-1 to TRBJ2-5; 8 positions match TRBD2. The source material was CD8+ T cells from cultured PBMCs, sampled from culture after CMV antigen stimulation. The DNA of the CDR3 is TGCGCCAGCAGCCAAGGGATCCCACTAGCGGATATGGAGACCCAGTACTTC. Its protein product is CASSQGIPLADMETQYF.